This entry describes one T cell receptor beta chain. These data come from a study of blood T cell repertoires in COVID-19. In the study overall: Acute and convalescent COVID-19 specimens originated in the United States, Italy and Spain.

CDR1 is MNHEY and CDR2 is SVGAGI in the germline V gene. The V gene lost 1 base and the J gene lost 6 bases, with 7 bases spanning the gap. CDR3 length equals 14 residues. Data came from immunoSEQ multiplex PCR; TCRdb stores just in-frame clones and leaves some out. The repertoire holds fewer than 500,000 clones, with about nine tenths as singletons. This chain connects TRBV6-5 to TRBJ1-6; TRBD1 is a possible D gene (6 bases). The receptor's source is a woman aged 30 to 39 with active or convalescent COVID-19. Sequenced material: peripheral blood. The CDR3 DNA reads TGTGCCAGCAGTTACTTACAGGGTAATTCACCCCTCCACTTT. It yields the protein CASSYLQGNSPLHF.